The next 30 T cell receptor beta chains were all read from a single sample in a study of identical twins listed by TCRdb under 2016. Receptors were amplified or captured by 5' RACE. Sequenced using an Illumina HiSeq 2000. TCRdb took the public reads, trimmed them with fastp at Q25, ran MiXCR for clone calling and kept in-frame beta chains. Entries that share a CDR3 protein sequence are merged under the most common genes and DNA. Recorded for this sample are over 600,000 distinct CDR3 sequences; about 20% of them occurred a single time. Of the sample, approximately 4.5% is held by the ten largest clones. These sequences were also reported in another study, on T cells expressing NK-cell markers.

Material: PBMCs. These receptors were obtained from a woman aged 18-29 years in good health.

The rearrangement joins TRBV7-7 to TRBJ2-1; D is perhaps TRBD2 (7 bases). Trimming cost V 1 base and J 10 bases, with 17 bases left between them. Germline V lookup: CDR1 SSHAT, CDR2 FNYEAQ (reference sequence). The CDR3 extends over 15 amino acids. The CDR3 here is CASSLGLAGGQEQFF. For the CDR3, the DNA is TGTGCCAGCAGCTTAGGACTAGCCGGGGGCCAGGAGCAGTTCTTC.

The chain joins TRBV20-1 to TRBJ1-5; perhaps TRBD1 as D (5 bases). Trimming shortened V by 5 bases and J by 4 bases, and 18 bases separated the two germline ends. CDR1 DFQATT and CDR2 SNEGSKA come from the germline V gene (reference sequence). This CDR3 region has 15 residues. The CDR3 DNA follows: TGCAGTGCTCGAAAACGGGACGGCAGAAATCAGCCCCAGCATTTT. It yields the protein CSARKRDGRNQPQHF.

The table lists this clonotype with a few counts. The gene calls are TRBV20-1 and TRBJ2-3; D uncertain. There are 14 residues in the CDR3. Germline V gene data show CDR1 as DFQATT and CDR2 as SNEGSKA (reference sequence). The V and J ends lost 2 bases and 6 bases respectively, with 15 bases between them. The CDR3 nucleotides are TGCAGTGCTAGATCCCTCAAATTTTTGGATACGCAGTATTTT. Translating it yields CSARSLKFLDTQYF.

This clonotype was picked up many times. The chain joins TRBV27 to TRBJ1-2; D ambiguous. The V end was cut by 3 bases, the J end by 2 bases, with 16 bases between. This CDR3 has 16 amino acids. The germline V gene encodes CDR1 MNHEY and CDR2 SMNVEV (reference sequence). The CDR3 DNA reads TGTGCCAGCAGTTTTACGTCGGGCCTGGGGAACTATGGCTACACCTTC. The encoded protein is CASSFTSGLGNYGYTF.

This clonotype showed up many times. This chain links TRBV9 with TRBJ1-2; TRBD1 is a possible D gene (5 bases). Per the germline V gene, CDR1 is SGDLS and CDR2 is YYNGEE. The CDR3 has 14 amino acids. The V gene lost 4 bases and the J gene lost 8 bases, with 18 bases spanning the gap. The CDR3 loop is CASSNRNLVLGYTF. The CDR3 DNA is TGTGCCAGCAGCAACAGGAATCTGGTGTTGGGCTACACCTTC.

V and J are TRBV20-1 and TRBJ2-3; D not resolved. Germline V gene sequence: CDR1 DFQATT, CDR2 SNEGSKA (reference sequence). V was pared by 3 bases and J by 6 bases, with 16 bases between. The CDR3 spans 14 residues. The CDR3 protein is CSARLSASSDTQYF. The CDR3 nucleotides read TGCAGTGCTAGGCTGTCCGCGTCGTCGGATACGCAGTATTTT.

The chain links TRBV5-5 to TRBJ2-1; D tentatively fits TRBD1 or TRBD2 (5 bases each). The CDR3 runs to 14 residues. Trimming shortened V by 2 bases and J by 5 bases, and 11 bases separated the two germline ends. Germline V lookup: CDR1 SGHKS, CDR2 YYEKEE (reference sequence). CDR3 nucleotide sequence: TGTGCCAGCAGCTTAGCGGTGGGACACAATGAGCAGTTCTTC. Translated: CASSLAVGHNEQFF.

There are many counts of this clonotype. V gene TRBV6-5 combines with J gene TRBJ1-5; 9 bases line up with TRBD1. The germline V gene encodes CDR1 MNHEY and CDR2 SVGAGI. V trimming: 0 bases; J trimming: 4 bases; junction bases outside the gene matches: 1. CDR3 length: 15 residues. The CDR3 region has the DNA TGTGCCAGCAGTTACTCGGGACAGGGAAATCAGCCCCAGCATTTT. Translating it yields CASSYSGQGNQPQHF.

This clonotype was counted only a few times. DNA of the CDR3: TGCGCCAGCAGCTTGGCCTTAGATGGAACCGGGGAGCTGTTTTTT. This encodes CASSLALDGTGELFF. The V call is TRBV5-1, the J call TRBJ2-2; D not certain. The V gene lost 0 bases and the J gene lost 5 bases, with 11 bases spanning the gap. The length of the CDR3 is 15 residues. Germline CDR1 is SGHRS and CDR2 is YFSETQ. Supplemented by reference TRBV5-1 and TRBJ2-2, the full variable domain reads KAGVTQTPRYLIKTRGQQVTLSCSPISGHRSVSWYQQTPGQGLQFLFEYFSETQRNKGNFPGRFSGRQFSNSRSEMNVSTLELGDSALYLCASSLALDGTGELFFGEGSRLTVL.

The sample holds a few counts of this clonotype. V is TRBV9 and J is TRBJ2-3; a possible D gene is TRBD2 (5 bases). CDR1 SGDLS and CDR2 YYNGEE come from the germline V gene. This CDR3 contains 15 residues. The germline V and J ends were trimmed by 2 bases and 6 bases, with 16 bases remaining between them. In DNA form, the CDR3 reads TGTGCCAGCAGCGTGGAGGCGGGCAGGACGGATACGCAGTATTTT. Encoded protein: CASSVEAGRTDTQYF. Full variable domain (outside the CDR3, taken from reference TRBV9 and TRBJ2-3): DSGVTQTPKHLITATGQRVTLRCSPRSGDLSVYWYQQSLDQGLQFLIQYYNGEERAKGNILERFSAQQFPDLHSELNLSSLELGDSALYFCASSVEAGRTDTQYFGPGTRLTVL.

Remarks on this clonotype: A much larger clonotype is one base distant, so this may be a read error. The conserved phenylalanine or tryptophan normally closing the CDR3 is absent here, so this likely arose from a read error. In DNA, the CDR3 is TGTGCCACCAGCAGAGATCCCAGCGGCCAAGAGACCCAGTACCTC. This codes for CATSRDPSGQETQYL. This rearrangement joins TRBV15 to TRBJ2-5; D is perhaps TRBD2 (5 bases). CDR1 and CDR2 (germline): LNHNV, YYDKDF (reference sequence). This CDR3 comprises 15 residues. Trimming left V 0 bases short and J 1 base short, with 9 bases between.

This clonotype was detected a few times. The chain is built from TRBV7-2 and TRBJ1-1, with unresolved D. V was cut by 1 base and J by 10 bases, with 10 bases left in between. Germline V gives CDR1 SGHTA, CDR2 FQGNSA. The CDR3 loop spans 12 amino acids. The CDR3 DNA reads TGTGCCAGCAGCTTAGTGGGTCGGGGAGCTTTCTTT. It is translated as CASSLVGRGAFF.

This clonotype occurred many times. This chain links TRBV2 with TRBJ2-1; 8 bases align to TRBD2. The germline CDR1 and CDR2 sequences are SNHLY and FYNNEI. This CDR3 region has 15 residues. The V gene end was trimmed by 4 bases and the J gene end by 1 base; junction bases not matched to a gene: 3. The CDR3 spells CASSGTGGSYNEQFF. CDR3 nucleotides: TGTGCCAGCAGTGGGACGGGGGGGTCCTACAATGAGCAGTTCTTC. The whole variable domain, remainder taken from reference TRBV2 and TRBJ2-1, is EPEVTQTPSHQVTQMGQEVILRCVPISNHLYFYWYRQILGQKVEFLVSFYNNEISEKSEIFDDQFSVERPDGSNFTLKIRSTKLEDSAMYFCASSGTGGSYNEQFFGPGTRLTVL.

The chain is built from TRBV7-9 and TRBJ2-1, with 8 bases aligning to TRBD1. V gave up 5 bases and J gave up 8 bases; unmatched junction bases: 8. This CDR3 spans 14 amino acids. Germline loops: CDR1 SEHNR, CDR2 FQNEAQ (reference sequence). The CDR3 DNA is TGTGCCAGCAGCCAGATGGGACAGGCTGATGAGCAGTTCTTC. Protein product: CASSQMGQADEQFF.

In its sample, this clonotype was seen once. V gene TRBV7-9 combines with J gene TRBJ2-1, with 9 bases aligning to TRBD2. CDR3 length: 16 residues. The ends lost 3 bases at V and 5 bases at J; junction bases unmatched: 8. Germline lookup yields CDR1 SEHNR and CDR2 FQNEAQ (reference sequence). This CDR3 reads CASSLRLAEKDNEQFF. In DNA form, the CDR3 reads TGTGCCAGCAGCTTGAGACTAGCGGAAAAAGACAATGAGCAGTTCTTC.

V gene TRBV20-1 combines with J gene TRBJ1-3, with D perhaps matching TRBD1 (6 bases). V lost 4 bases and J 7 bases, leaving 14 bases between the germline ends. The CDR3 loop spans 13 amino acids. Per germline, CDR1 DFQATT and CDR2 SNEGSKA (reference sequence). CDR3 sequence: CSATYARGNTIYF. For the CDR3, the DNA is TGCAGTGCTACCTACGCCAGGGGTAACACCATATATTTT.

The chain couples TRBV5-1 to TRBJ2-5; TRBD1 matches at 7 bases. Per germline, CDR1 SGHRS and CDR2 YFSETQ. This CDR3 is built from 15 residues. J lost 0 bases, V lost 3 bases, and 5 bases had no gene match. This CDR3 is CASSSAGTDQETQYF. Here the CDR3 DNA reads TGCGCCAGCAGCTCCGCTGGGACAGACCAAGAGACCCAGTACTTC.

This clonotype was counted a few times. This chain connects TRBV10-3 to TRBJ2-7; 11 bases agree with TRBD1. CDR1 and CDR2 from the germline V gene are ENHRY and SYGVKD. The J segment lost 5 bases and the V segment lost 0 bases, leaving 3 bases of the junction unmatched. The CDR3 extends over 15 amino acids. The CDR3 DNA sequence: TGTGCCATCAGTGAGTCGACGGGACAGGGGGACGAGCAGTACTTC. The encoded protein is CAISESTGQGDEQYF.

This clonotype was seen only a few times. This rearrangement joins TRBV25-1 to TRBJ1-1; no reliable D call. The CDR3 spans 14 residues. Between the trimmed V and J ends, which lost 5 bases and 6 bases, there was a span of 16 bases. Per the germline V gene, CDR1 is MGHDK and CDR2 is SYGVNS. The CDR3: CASSFAGSSPEAFF. The DNA of the CDR3 is TGTGCCAGCAGTTTCGCCGGGTCGAGCCCTGAAGCTTTCTTT.

This clonotype was seen once. This chain connects TRBV5-1 to TRBJ2-5; no firm D call. V was clipped by 0 bases and J by 5 bases, with 17 bases between them. Germline V gene lookup returns CDR1 SGHRS and CDR2 YFSETQ. This CDR3 comprises 16 residues. CDR3: CASSLGASIGGETQYF. In DNA form, the CDR3 reads TGCGCCAGCAGCTTGGGGGCTTCAATTGGTGGGGAGACCCAGTACTTC.

This clonotype was observed many times. The chain has TRBV20-1 and TRBJ2-7; possibly TRBD2 for D (6 bases). The V end lost 6 bases, the J end lost 3 bases, and 15 bases lay between the germline ends. Germline V gene lookup returns CDR1 DFQATT and CDR2 SNEGSKA (reference sequence). This CDR3 spans 13 amino acids. This CDR3 reads CSATRDFDYEQYF. CDR3 sequence (DNA): TGCAGTGCGACCCGGGACTTTGACTACGAGCAGTACTTC.

The rearrangement uses TRBV10-3 and TRBJ2-1; 13 nucleotides line up with TRBD2. The trim removed 8 bases at V and 5 bases at J, leaving 6 bases unmatched. The CDR3 spans 15 residues. Germline V gene lookup returns CDR1 ENHRY and CDR2 SYGVKD. CDR3 nucleotide sequence: TGTGCCATCCGGACTAGCGGGAGAAACCACAATGAGCAGTTCTTC. The encoded protein is CAIRTSGRNHNEQFF.

This clonotype was seen only a few times. The chain has TRBV29-1 and TRBJ1-2; no clear D. Germline V CDR1 and CDR2: SQVTM, ANQGSEA. Trimming took off 8 bases at V and 4 bases at J, with 17 bases between the two ends. This CDR3 has 13 residues. The CDR3 is CSSPGEGGYGYTF. CDR3 nucleotides: TGCAGCTCCCCAGGTGAGGGAGGCTATGGCTACACCTTC.

The chain combines TRBV19 with TRBJ2-2; D not resolved. V was trimmed by 4 bases and J by 0 bases, leaving 6 bases between them. Germline loops: CDR1 LNHDA, CDR2 SQIVND (reference sequence). CDR3 length: 14 amino acids. CDR3 loop: CASSTSPNTGELFF. Written as DNA, the CDR3 is TGTGCCAGTAGTACTAGTCCGAACACCGGGGAGCTGTTTTTT.

This clonotype occurred once. J is TRBJ2-3 and V is TRBV11-2, with TRBD2 matching 8 bases. After removal of 5 bases from V and 0 bases from J, the junction contained 13 bases not matched to a gene. The length of the CDR3 is 18 residues. Germline CDR1 SGHAT, CDR2 FQNNGV. This CDR3 reads CASSPAPRSSGSTDTQYF. Here the CDR3 DNA reads TGTGCCAGCAGCCCCGCCCCCCGATCTAGCGGGAGCACAGATACGCAGTATTTT.

The rearrangement joins TRBV20-1 to TRBJ2-1; D ambiguous. The germline V gene has CDR1 DFQATT and CDR2 SNEGSKA (reference sequence). V was shortened by 0 bases and J by 7 bases, with 7 bases between the two germline ends. The CDR3 covers 12 residues. The CDR3 DNA is TGCAGTGCTAGAGAACAGCCTAATGAGCAGTTCTTC. It yields the protein CSAREQPNEQFF.

The genes are TRBV7-8 and TRBJ1-1; no definite D call. Germline V CDR1 and CDR2: SGHVS, FQNEAQ. V was pared by 1 base and J by 1 base, with 10 bases between. The CDR3 spans 15 residues. In DNA form, the CDR3 reads TGTGCCAGCAGCTTAGGCCTCTATCAGAACACTGAAGCTTTCTTT. The encoded protein is CASSLGLYQNTEAFF.

In its sample, this clonotype was seen a few times. The J gene is TRBJ2-5, the V gene TRBV20-1; 10 bases map to TRBD2. CDR1 is DFQATT and CDR2 is SNEGSKA in the germline V gene (reference sequence). The V and J ends lost 1 base and 5 bases, in that order; junction bases with no gene match: 4. This CDR3 contains 14 residues. In nucleotides, the CDR3 is TGCAGTGCTAGAGGGGGGACTAGCGCGGAGACCCAGTACTTC. It yields the protein CSARGGTSAETQYF.

The rearrangement joins TRBV6-1 to TRBJ1-2; maybe TRBD1 (6 bases). This CDR3 has 14 amino acids. Germline V gene lookup returns CDR1 MNHNS and CDR2 SASEGT. V lost 5 bases to trimming and J lost 5 bases, with 15 bases between them. Written as DNA, the CDR3 is TGTGCCAGCAGTCCGGAAACAGGGTTTTATGGCTACACCTTC. Amino acids: CASSPETGFYGYTF.

V gene TRBV6-5 combines with J gene TRBJ2-2; possibly TRBD1 or TRBD2 for D (6 bases each). Between the trimmed V and J ends, which lost 7 bases and 6 bases, there was a span of 21 bases. CDR1 and CDR2 (germline): MNHEY, SVGAGI. CDR3 length: 16 residues. This CDR3 is CASTYSGAKSAGELFF. The CDR3 nucleotides are TGTGCCAGCACCTACTCGGGGGCCAAGAGTGCCGGGGAGCTGTTTTTT.